This T cell receptor beta chain was sequenced for a study of beta chain features in type 1 diabetes. About the research overall: Cell yields, age and gender were similar between patients and healthy donors. The study examined around 98,000,000 sorted cells across all samples.

Germline values: CDR1 SQVTM, CDR2 ANQGSEA. V lost 1 base, J lost 0 bases, and 4 bases stayed unmatched. This CDR3 contains 17 residues. In its sample, this clone was seen a few times. Its antigen is currently unknown. The investigators reverse transcribed all of the isolated RNA, so they sequenced expressed TCRB transcripts. Profiling relied on immunoSEQ multiplex PCR, and the TCRdb table lists in-frame clones only, not all of them. The sample includes fewer than 900,000 clones, 15% to 20% of them seen just once. Study-level points and caveats: Patients' naive, central memory and Treg TCRB repertoires seemed closer to one another than those of healthy donors.

This sequence was found in a woman aged 18-29 years in good health. Sequencing used naive CD4+ T cells from blood. The chain combines TRBV29-1 with TRBJ2-7; 15 bases match TRBD2. The CDR3 protein is CSVEGGTSGRPSYEQYF. Written as DNA, the CDR3 is TGCAGCGTTGAAGGGGGGACTAGCGGGAGGCCCTCCTACGAGCAGTACTTC.